A selection of T cell receptor beta chains follows, all from one sample in a study of early T cells in non-severe SARS-CoV-2 infection. TCRdb re-called the 5' RACE reads with MiXCR, one entry per CDR3 protein. The sample holds 65,000 to 95,000 distinct CDR3 sequences, around 17% seen once. Input material: whole blood. These receptors were taken from an adult who was a healthcare worker with PCR-confirmed SARS-CoV-2 infection or an uninfected control (not recorded which). Each CDR3 is given with its conserved first and last residue. The D gene is left open where the match is weak. Clone size is given for some rows only: seen once, a few or many times, or a class if the clone is expanded.

J,V,D,size,DNA,CDR3
TRBJ2-1,TRBV7-9,TRBD2,-,TGTGCCAGCAGCTTAGCGTTGCGGGGACTAAATGAGCAGTTCTTC,CASSLALRGLNEQFF
TRBJ2-3,TRBV5-6,-,-,TGTGCCAGCAGCTACTGGGGAGCGCAGTATTTT,CASSYWGAQYF
TRBJ2-4,TRBV7-2,-,-,TGTGCCAGCAGCCTAGGAGGTTCCAAAAACATTCAGTACTTC,CASSLGGSKNIQYF
TRBJ1-4,TRBV7-9,-,-,TGTGCCAGCAGCTTACAGGGAAGCGGGGCAACTAATGAAAAACTGTTTTTT,CASSLQGSGATNEKLFF
TRBJ2-7,TRBV18,TRBD1,few,TGTGCCAGCTCACTAAACTCCGGGACAGGGAAGTCCGAGCAGTACTTC,CASSLNSGTGKSEQYF
TRBJ1-5,TRBV30,-,few,TGTGCCTGGAGTGGCGGGCTAAATAGCAATCAGCCCCAGCATTTT,CAWSGGLNSNQPQHF
TRBJ2-5,TRBV11-2,-,few,TGTGCCAGCAGCCCCCTGGCGGCTCCGACCCTACAAGAGACCCAGTACTTC,CASSPLAAPTLQETQYF
TRBJ2-3,TRBV2,-,few,TGTGCCAGACGAGAGAGGTTGGCAGATACGCAGTATTTT,CARRERLADTQYF
TRBJ2-2,TRBV12-3/TRBV12-4,-,few,TGTGCCAGCAGCAGTTTTGGGGTCGGGCCAAACACCGGGGAGCTGTTTTTT,CASSSFGVGPNTGELFF
TRBJ2-1,TRBV9,TRBD2,-,TGTGCCAGCAGCTCCCAGGGACTAGCGGTCGAGCAGTTCTTC,CASSSQGLAVEQFF
TRBJ2-7,TRBV18,-,-,TGTGCCAGCTCACAGCTTCCCGGGACGCCTGACGAGCAGTACTTC,CASSQLPGTPDEQYF
TRBJ2-1,TRBV30,TRBD2,few,TGTGCCCGTCGAGAAGGGACTAGCGGGGGCAATGAGCAGTTCTTC,CARREGTSGGNEQFF
TRBJ2-1,TRBV2,-,few,TGTGCCAGCAGTACTAGTGGGTCGGGAATTTACAATGAGCAGTTCTTC,CASSTSGSGIYNEQFF
TRBJ2-7,TRBV12-3/TRBV12-4,TRBD1,many,TGTGCCAGCAGTACAGGACAGGAGATCTCCTACGAGCAGTACTTC,CASSTGQEISYEQYF
TRBJ2-5,TRBV10-3,-,-,TGTGCCATCAGTGAGGCAGAGACCCAGTACTTC,CAISEAETQYF
TRBJ2-5,TRBV4-1,TRBD2,-,TGCGCCAGCAGCCAAGATGGGAGCGGGGCCCCGGAGACCCAGTACTTC,CASSQDGSGAPETQYF
TRBJ1-1,TRBV5-1,TRBD1,-,TGCGCCAGCAGCTCTACAGGGGCCGCCCATACTGAAGCTTTCTTT,CASSSTGAAHTEAFF
TRBJ1-2,TRBV6-5,-,few,TGTGCCAGCAGCTCCGGAGCAAACTATGGCTACACCTTC,CASSSGANYGYTF
TRBJ2-3,TRBV12-3/TRBV12-4,-,-,TGTGCCAGCAGTTTAGGCGGGAACCCCACAGATACGCAGTATTTT,CASSLGGNPTDTQYF
TRBJ1-1,TRBV7-6,-,-,TGTGCCAGCAGCTTAGACCTTTTAGAGGACAGCTTGAACACTGAAGCTTTCTTT,CASSLDLLEDSLNTEAFF
TRBJ1-1,TRBV5-5,-,many,TGTGCCAGCAGCTTGTCTAACACTGAAGCTTTCTTT,CASSLSNTEAFF
TRBJ2-6,TRBV14,-,-,TGTGCCAGCAGCCTCTTCCCGCCGACGGGGAGGCTGGAAATTCCTGGGGCCAACGTCCTGACTTTC,CASSLFPPTGRLEIPGANVLTF
TRBJ2-1,TRBV5-4,-,-,TGTGCCAGCAGCCCCAGTACGCGGTTTGGGAACCGCTACAATGAGCAGTTCTTC,CASSPSTRFGNRYNEQFF
TRBJ1-2,TRBV4-1,-,-,TGCGCCAGCAGCCAAGGGGGAGGGAGGAAGGATGGCTACACCTTC,CASSQGGGRKDGYTF
TRBJ2-1,TRBV27,-,few,TGTGCCAGCAGTCCCCCCCGGGTTCCGAACAATGAGCAGTTCTTC,CASSPPRVPNNEQFF
TRBJ1-1,TRBV30,TRBD1,-,TGTGCCTGGCTTCGACAGGGCAGGAACACTGAAGCTTTCTTT,CAWLRQGRNTEAFF
TRBJ2-3,TRBV9,-,-,TGTGCCAGCAGCGGGGACAAAGATACGCAGTATTTT,CASSGDKDTQYF
TRBJ2-1,TRBV28,-,few,TGTGCCAGCAGTAAAAGGGGACCCTATGAGCAGTTCTTC,CASSKRGPYEQFF
TRBJ1-5,TRBV20-1,-,few,TGCAGTGCTAGACTAGACAGAAAGGAAGCCCAGCATTTT,CSARLDRKEAQHF
TRBJ1-4,TRBV7-9,-,-,TGTGCCAGCAGCTTAGGACACCCCGCCGGGAAACTGTTTTTT,CASSLGHPAGKLFF
TRBJ2-1,TRBV7-9,TRBD1,many,TGTGCCAGCAGCCCGAAGACAGGGGGGAACGAGCAGTTCTTC,CASSPKTGGNEQFF
TRBJ2-3,TRBV5-1,TRBD2,few,TGCGCCAGCAGCTTTACTAGCGCAGATACGCAGTATTTT,CASSFTSADTQYF
TRBJ2-2,TRBV3-1,-,-,TGTGCCAGCACCACACGGGGCACCGGGGAGCTGTTTTTT,CASTTRGTGELFF
TRBJ1-3,TRBV12-3/TRBV12-4,-,few,TGTGCCAGCAGGGGGATTAAGACCCAGGGTGGCAGAAACACCATATATTTT,CASRGIKTQGGRNTIYF
TRBJ2-4,TRBV29-1,-,-,TGCAGCTTAACATCGACTAAAATACACTACTTAGCCAAAAACATTCAGTACTTC,CSLTSTKIHYLAKNIQYF
TRBJ2-1,TRBV10-3,-,-,TGTGCCATCAGTGAGTCGACTGGGGCAGGCAATGAGCAGTTCTTC,CAISESTGAGNEQFF